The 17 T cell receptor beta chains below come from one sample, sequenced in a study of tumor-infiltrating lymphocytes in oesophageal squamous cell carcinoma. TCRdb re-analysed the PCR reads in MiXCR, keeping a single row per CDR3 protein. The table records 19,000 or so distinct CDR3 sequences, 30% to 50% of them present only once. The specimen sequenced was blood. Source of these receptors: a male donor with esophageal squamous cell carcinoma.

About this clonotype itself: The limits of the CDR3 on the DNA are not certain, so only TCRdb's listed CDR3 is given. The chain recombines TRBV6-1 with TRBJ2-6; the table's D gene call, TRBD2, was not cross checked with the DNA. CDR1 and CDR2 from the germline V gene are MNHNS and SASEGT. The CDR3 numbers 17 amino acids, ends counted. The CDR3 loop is CASSETSGTLLWLHLRF.

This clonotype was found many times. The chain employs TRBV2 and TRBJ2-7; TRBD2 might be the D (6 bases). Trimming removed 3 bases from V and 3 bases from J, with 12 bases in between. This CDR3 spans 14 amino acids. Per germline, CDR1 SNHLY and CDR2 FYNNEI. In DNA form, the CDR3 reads TGTGCCAGCAGTGAGGGGGGACTTGACTACGAGCAGTACTTC. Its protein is CASSEGGLDYEQYF.

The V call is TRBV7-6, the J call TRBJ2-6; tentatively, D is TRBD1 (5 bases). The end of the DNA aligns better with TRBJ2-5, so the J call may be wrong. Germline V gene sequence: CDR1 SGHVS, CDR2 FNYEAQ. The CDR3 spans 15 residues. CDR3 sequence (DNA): TGTGCCAGCAGCGTATTTGGGTTTAGGGGAGAGACCCAGTACTTC. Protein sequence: CASSVFGFRGETQYF.

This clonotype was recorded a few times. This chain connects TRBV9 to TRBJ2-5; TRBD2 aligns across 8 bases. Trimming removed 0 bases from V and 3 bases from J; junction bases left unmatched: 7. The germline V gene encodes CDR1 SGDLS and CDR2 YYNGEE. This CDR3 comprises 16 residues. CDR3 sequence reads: CASSVEGSGGEETQYF. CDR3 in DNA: TGTGCCAGCAGCGTAGAGGGAAGCGGGGGCGAAGAGACCCAGTACTTC.

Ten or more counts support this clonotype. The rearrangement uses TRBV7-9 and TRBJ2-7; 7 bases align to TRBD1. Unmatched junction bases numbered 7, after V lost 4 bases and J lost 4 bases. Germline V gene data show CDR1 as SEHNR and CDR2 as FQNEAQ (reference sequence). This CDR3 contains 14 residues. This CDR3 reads CASSSRQGKYEQYF. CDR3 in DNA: TGTGCCAGCAGCTCGAGACAGGGAAAGTACGAGCAGTACTTC.

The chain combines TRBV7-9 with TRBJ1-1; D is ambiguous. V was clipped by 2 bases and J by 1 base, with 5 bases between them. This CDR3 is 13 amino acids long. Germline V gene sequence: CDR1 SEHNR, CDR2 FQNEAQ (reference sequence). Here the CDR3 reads CASSLSRNTEAFF. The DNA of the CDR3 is TGTGCCAGCAGCTTAAGTCGGAACACTGAAGCTTTCTTT.

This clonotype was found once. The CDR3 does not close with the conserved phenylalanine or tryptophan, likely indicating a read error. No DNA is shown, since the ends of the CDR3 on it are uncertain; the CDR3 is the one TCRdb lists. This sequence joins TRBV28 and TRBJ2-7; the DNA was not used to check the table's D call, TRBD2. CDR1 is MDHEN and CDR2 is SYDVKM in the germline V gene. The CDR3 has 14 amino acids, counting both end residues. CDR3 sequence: CATGSSNYGYTFGS.

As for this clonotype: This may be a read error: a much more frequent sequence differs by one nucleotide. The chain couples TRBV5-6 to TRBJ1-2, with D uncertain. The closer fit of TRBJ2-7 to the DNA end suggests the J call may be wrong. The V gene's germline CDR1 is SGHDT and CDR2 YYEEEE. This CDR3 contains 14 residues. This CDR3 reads CTSSLQVPLYEQYF. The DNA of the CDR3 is TGTACCAGCAGCTTGCAGGTTCCTCTCTACGAGCAGTACTTC.

CDR3: CASSEADGELFF. CDR3 coding DNA: TGTGCCAGCAGTGAAGCGGACGGGGAGCTGTTTTTT. The V and J genes are TRBV6-1 and TRBJ2-2; no clear D. The CDR3 length is 12 residues. Between the trimmed V and J ends, which lost 0 bases and 7 bases, there was a span of 3 bases. Germline V gene sequence: CDR1 MNHNS, CDR2 SASEGT.

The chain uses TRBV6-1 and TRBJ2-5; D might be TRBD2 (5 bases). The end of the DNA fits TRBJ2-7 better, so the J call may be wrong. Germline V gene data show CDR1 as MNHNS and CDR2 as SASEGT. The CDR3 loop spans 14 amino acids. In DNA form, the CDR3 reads TGTGCCAGCACGGAGGAACTAGGGACCTACGAGCAGTACTTC. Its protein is CASTEELGTYEQYF.

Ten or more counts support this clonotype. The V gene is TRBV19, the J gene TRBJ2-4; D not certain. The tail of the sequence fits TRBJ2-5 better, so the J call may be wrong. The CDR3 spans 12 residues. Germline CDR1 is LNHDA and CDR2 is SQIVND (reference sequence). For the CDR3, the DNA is TGTGCCAGTAGTAGGTTAAAAGAGACCCAGTACTTC. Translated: CASSRLKETQYF.

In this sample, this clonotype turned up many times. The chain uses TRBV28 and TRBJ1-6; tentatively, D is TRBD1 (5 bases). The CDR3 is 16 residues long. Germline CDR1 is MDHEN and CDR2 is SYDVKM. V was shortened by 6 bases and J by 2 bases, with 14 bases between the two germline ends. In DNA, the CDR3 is TGTGCCAGCAGGACCGGGACGGGCCCCTATAATTCACCCCTCCACTTT. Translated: CASRTGTGPYNSPLHF.

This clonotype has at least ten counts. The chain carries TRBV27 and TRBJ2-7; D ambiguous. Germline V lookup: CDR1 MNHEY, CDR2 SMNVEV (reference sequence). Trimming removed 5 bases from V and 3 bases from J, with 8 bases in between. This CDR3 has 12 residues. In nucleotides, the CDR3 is TGTGCCAGCAGTGGCAGACACTACGAGCAGTACTTC. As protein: CASSGRHYEQYF.

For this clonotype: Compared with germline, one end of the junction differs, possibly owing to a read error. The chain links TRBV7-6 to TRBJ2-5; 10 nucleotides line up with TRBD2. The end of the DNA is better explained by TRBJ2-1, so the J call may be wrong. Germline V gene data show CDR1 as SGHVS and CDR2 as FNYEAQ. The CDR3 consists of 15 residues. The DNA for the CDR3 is TGTGCTAGCAGCCCCCGACTAGCGGGTGTGGAGACCCAGTTCTTC. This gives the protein CASSPRLAGVETQFF.

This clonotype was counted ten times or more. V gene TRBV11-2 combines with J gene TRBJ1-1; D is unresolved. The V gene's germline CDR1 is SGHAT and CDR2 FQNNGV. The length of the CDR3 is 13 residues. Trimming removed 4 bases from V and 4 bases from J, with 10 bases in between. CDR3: CASSSALGTEAFF. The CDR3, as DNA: TGTGCCAGCAGCTCAGCGTTGGGCACTGAAGCTTTCTTT.

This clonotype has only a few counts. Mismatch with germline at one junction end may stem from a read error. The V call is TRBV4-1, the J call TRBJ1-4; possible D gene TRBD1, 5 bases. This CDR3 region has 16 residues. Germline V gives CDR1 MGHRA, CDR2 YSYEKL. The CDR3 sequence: CASSQERTIGGEKLFF. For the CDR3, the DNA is TGTGCCAGCAGCCAAGAGAGGACAATCGGCGGTGAAAAACTGTTTTTT.

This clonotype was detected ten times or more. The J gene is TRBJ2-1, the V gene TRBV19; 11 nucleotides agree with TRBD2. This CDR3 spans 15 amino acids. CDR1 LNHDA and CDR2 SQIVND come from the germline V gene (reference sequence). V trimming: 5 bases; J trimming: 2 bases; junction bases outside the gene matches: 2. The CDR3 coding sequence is TGTGCCAGTAGTGTAGCGGGAGGGCCCTACAATGAGCAGTTCTTC. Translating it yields CASSVAGGPYNEQFF.